Here is one T cell receptor beta chain with its context. V was clipped by 3 bases and J by 0 bases, with 9 bases between them. CDR1 is DFQATT and CDR2 is SNEGSKA in the germline V gene (reference sequence). This CDR3 contains 15 residues. TCRdb ran MiXCR on the 5' RACE reads and lists one entry per CDR3 protein. The sample shows approximately 510,000 distinct CDR3 sequences, about a fifth of them seen only once. The record originates from a study of T cells after yellow fever vaccination. The sequence was obtained from a man aged 18 to 29 who received the YFV17D yellow fever vaccine. The sequences come from PBMCs, collected less than 25 days after the first yellow fever vaccination. This chain joins TRBV20-1 and TRBJ2-6, with a weak D call TRBD1 (5 bases). The CDR3 loop reads CSARTAPSGANVLTF. The CDR3, as DNA: TGCAGTGCTAGGACAGCCCCCTCTGGGGCCAACGTCCTGACTTTC.